The 32 T cell receptor beta chains reported below all come from one sample, sequenced in a study of blood T cell repertoires in COVID-19 (dated by TCRdb to 2020 to 2021). The library was built by means of the immunoSEQ multiplex PCR assay. This is the immuneACCESS table as TCRdb keeps it, with only in-frame sequences that have V and J called. A part of the clones is gone; compared with another copy, unresolved V genes explain less than half, and the rest is unexplained. The sample data list 130,000 or so clones, and approximately 79% of these were observed just once. The ten most abundant clones make up about 2.3% of the sample. Material for sequencing was PBMCs or T cells enriched from blood (not recorded which). These receptors all come from a man in his forties with acute COVID-19.

This clone turned up a few times. CDR3 sequence (DNA): TGTGCCAGCAGACCCGGGACAGGGGATAATTCACCCCTCCACTTT. Translating it yields CASRPGTGDNSPLHF. The chain is built from TRBV27 and TRBJ1-6; 10 bases match TRBD1. Germline CDR1 MNHEY, CDR2 SMNVEV (reference sequence). The V gene end was trimmed by 6 bases and the J gene end by 5 bases; junction bases not matched to a gene: 4. This CDR3 spans 15 amino acids.

This clone has only one observation. J is TRBJ2-4 and V is TRBV10-3; TRBD2 aligns across 10 bases. The germline gives CDR1 ENHRY, CDR2 SYGVKD. The CDR3 is 18 amino acids. V lost 6 bases and J lost 3; bases outside the gene matches: 14. The DNA of the CDR3 is TGTGCCATCAGGGCCACCCACTCTAGCGGGGGAGGCAAAAACATTCAGTACTTC. Protein product: CAIRATHSSGGGKNIQYF.

This sequence joins TRBV19 and TRBJ2-3, with TRBD1 matching over 7 bases. The germline gives CDR1 LNHDA, CDR2 SQIVND (reference sequence). Trimming removed 5 bases from V and 3 bases from J; junction bases left unmatched: 11. This CDR3 is 16 amino acids long. The CDR3 nucleotides are TGTGCCAGTAGTTCATACCTGAGGGGGCGGACAGATACGCAGTATTTT. This encodes CASSSYLRGRTDTQYF.

The gene calls are TRBV18 and TRBJ2-2; 9 nucleotides line up with TRBD1. J gave up 6 bases and V 4 bases, and 9 bases lay outside the gene matches. Germline lookup yields CDR1 KGHSH and CDR2 LQKENI. The CDR3 covers 16 residues. The CDR3 region has the DNA TGTGCCAGCTCACGACAACAGGGGGCAGAATCCGGGGAGCTGTTTTTT. Its protein product is CASSRQQGAESGELFF.

This CDR3 is CASSLGQLSTDTQYF. As DNA, the CDR3 is TGCGCCAGCAGCTTGGGACAGCTTAGCACAGATACGCAGTATTTT. The chain combines TRBV5-1 with TRBJ2-3, with D possibly being TRBD1 (5 bases). This CDR3 has 15 amino acids. With 0 bases removed from V and 0 bases from J, the gap between germline ends came to 8 bases. Looked up from germline, CDR1 is SGHRS and CDR2 is YFSETQ.

This CDR3 is CASQNRDRDQPQHF. CDR3 coding DNA: TGTGCCAGCCAGAACCGGGACAGAGATCAGCCCCAGCATTTT. The chain recombines TRBV28 with TRBJ1-5; 7 nucleotides agree with TRBD1. The CDR3 is 14 residues long. V shed 8 bases, J shed 5 bases, and the junction held 9 bases outside the gene matches. CDR1 is MDHEN and CDR2 is SYDVKM in the germline V gene.

The chain uses TRBV5-1 and TRBJ2-3; 10 bases fit TRBD2. Germline V lookup: CDR1 SGHRS, CDR2 YFSETQ. With 0 bases clipped from V and 5 bases from J, the junction kept 9 bases outside the gene matches. The CDR3 has 17 residues. The CDR3, as DNA: TGCGCCAGCAGCTTGGTCTTTGAGCGGGGGGGCGAAGATACGCAGTATTTT. Protein: CASSLVFERGGEDTQYF. Full variable domain (remainder filled in from reference TRBV5-1 and TRBJ2-3): KAGVTQTPRYLIKTRGQQVTLSCSPISGHRSVSWYQQTPGQGLQFLFEYFSETQRNKGNFPGRFSGRQFSNSRSEMNVSTLELGDSALYLCASSLVFERGGEDTQYFGPGTRLTVL.

This clone was recorded once. The identical CDR3 is also encoded by other nucleotide sequences in the sample. This chain links TRBV5-6 with TRBJ1-2; D gene uncertain. CDR1 is SGHDT and CDR2 is YYEEEE in the germline V gene. This CDR3 is 13 amino acids long. V lost 4 bases and J 2 bases, leaving 9 bases between the germline ends. The CDR3 reads CASSPAGNYGYTF. CDR3 coding DNA: TGTGCCAGCAGCCCGGCGGGGAACTATGGCTACACCTTC.

The V gene is TRBV30, the J gene TRBJ1-5; weak D call: TRBD1 (5 bases). Trimming took 3 bases from V and 5 from J, leaving 11 bases between them. The CDR3 extends over 13 amino acids. CDR1 and CDR2 from the germline V gene are GTSNPN and SVGIG (reference sequence). This chain's CDR3 is CAWRRGVDQPQHF. The DNA for the CDR3 is TGTGCCTGGAGGCGGGGGGTCGATCAGCCCCAGCATTTT. The full variable domain, completed using reference TRBV30 and TRBJ1-5, is SQTIHQWPATLVQPVGSPLSLECTVEGTSNPNLYWYRQAAGRGLQLLFYSVGIGQISSEVPQNLSASRPQDRQFILSSKKLLLSDSGFYLCAWRRGVDQPQHFGDGTRLSIL.

The chain joins TRBV6-5 to TRBJ2-7; 9 bases are a match to TRBD1. CDR3 length equals 15 residues. Germline V gives CDR1 MNHEY, CDR2 SVGAGI. V was pared by 2 bases and J by 3 bases, with 5 bases of the junction left unmatched. CDR3 sequence (DNA): TGTGCCAGCAGTTACGCGGGACAGGGTTACTACGAGCAGTACTTC. Protein: CASSYAGQGYYEQYF.

This clone was recorded a few times. This chain connects TRBV7-3 to TRBJ2-2; possibly TRBD2 for D (6 bases). Germline V gene lookup returns CDR1 SGHTA and CDR2 FQGTGA. The CDR3 length is 14 residues. V was trimmed by 6 bases and J by 2 bases, leaving 10 bases between them. The CDR3 coding sequence is TGTGCCAGCAGGGAGGGGTTAAACACCGGGGAGCTGTTTTTT. As protein: CASREGLNTGELFF. The complete variable domain, with remaining parts taken from reference TRBV7-3 and TRBJ2-2, reads GAGVSQTPSNKVTEKGKYVELRCDPISGHTALYWYRQSLGQGPEFLIYFQGTGAADDSGLPNDRFFAVRPEGSVSTLKIQRTERGDSAVYLCASREGLNTGELFFGEGSRLTVL.

V usage is TRBV18 and J usage is TRBJ1-1; D perhaps matches TRBD1 (5 bases). Germline-derived CDR1 and CDR2 are KGHSH and LQKENI. Trimming took off 4 bases at V and 4 bases at J, with 16 bases between the two ends. This CDR3 region has 15 residues. The CDR3 spells CASSRAFGQGTEAFF. The CDR3 bases are TGTGCCAGCTCACGAGCTTTCGGTCAGGGCACTGAAGCTTTCTTT.

In this sample, this clone turned up a few times. This chain joins TRBV19 and TRBJ1-2; 9 bases agree with TRBD1. Germline assignment: CDR1 LNHDA and CDR2 SQIVND (reference sequence). V lost 3 bases to trimming and J lost 3 bases; unmatched junction nucleotides: 2. This CDR3 region has 14 residues. The CDR3 sequence: CASSITGGDYGYTF. DNA of the CDR3: TGTGCCAGTAGTATCACAGGGGGCGACTATGGCTACACCTTC. Together with reference TRBV19 and TRBJ1-2, the CDR3 gives the full variable domain: DGGITQSPKYLFRKEGQNVTLSCEQNLNHDAMYWYRQDPGQGLRLIYYSQIVNDFQKGDIAEGYSVSREKKESFPLTVTSAQKNPTAFYLCASSITGGDYGYTFGSGTRLTVV.

The chain employs TRBV21-1 and TRBJ1-1; the table gives TRBD1 as D, unverified against the DNA. TRBV21-1 is described as a pseudogene. The CDR3 has 13 amino acids. The CDR3 DNA follows: TGTGCCAGCAGGCCGGGACACCGAGATGGGGCTTTCTTT. It yields the protein CASRPGHRDGAFF.

This rearrangement joins TRBV6-5 to TRBJ2-7, with D possibly matching TRBD2 (6 bases). Trimming shortened V by 6 bases and J by 5 bases, and 14 bases separated the two germline ends. The CDR3 loop spans 13 amino acids. Germline CDR1 reads MNHEY; CDR2 reads SVGAGI. The CDR3: CASREGRVDEQYF. The CDR3 bases are TGTGCCAGCAGGGAGGGCAGGGTCGACGAGCAGTACTTC.

The chain couples TRBV7-3 to TRBJ2-3, with D maybe TRBD2 (6 bases). Germline V gene lookup returns CDR1 SGHTA and CDR2 FQGTGA. Trimming took off 6 bases at V and 2 bases at J, with 15 bases between the two ends. This CDR3 comprises 15 residues. CDR3 sequence: CASSPTGTFTDTQYF. The CDR3 nucleotides read TGTGCCAGCAGTCCAACCGGGACTTTCACAGATACGCAGTATTTT. Drawing the rest from reference TRBV7-3 and TRBJ2-3, the complete variable domain is GAGVSQTPSNKVTEKGKYVELRCDPISGHTALYWYRQSLGQGPEFLIYFQGTGAADDSGLPNDRFFAVRPEGSVSTLKIQRTERGDSAVYLCASSPTGTFTDTQYFGPGTRLTVL.

This clone is a singleton in its sample. The V and J genes are TRBV28 and TRBJ2-7; 7 bases are a match to TRBD2. The germline gives CDR1 MDHEN, CDR2 SYDVKM. Trimming at V came to 4 bases and at J to 2 bases, leaving 5 bases not matched to a gene. The CDR3 covers 14 residues. The CDR3 here is CASSSSGTPYEQYF. DNA of the CDR3: TGTGCCAGCAGTTCTAGCGGAACTCCCTACGAGCAGTACTTC. The full variable domain, its missing parts supplied by reference TRBV28 and TRBJ2-7, is DVKVTQSSRYLVKRTGEKVFLECVQDMDHENMFWYRQDPGLGLRLIYFSYDVKMKEKGDIPEGYSVSREKKERFSLILESASTNQTSMYLCASSSSGTPYEQYFGPGTRLTVT.

This clone was counted a single time. The CDR3 DNA reads TGTGCCAGCTCACGTGATTTTGGGCAGCTAAACTACGAGCAGTACTTC. Translated: CASSRDFGQLNYEQYF. The chain combines TRBV18 with TRBJ2-7; no definite D call. This CDR3 is 16 amino acids long. With 4 bases removed from V and 3 bases from J, the gap between germline ends came to 19 bases. Looked up from germline, CDR1 is KGHSH and CDR2 is LQKENI. The variable domain in full, with the rest retrieved from reference TRBV18 and TRBJ2-7, is NAGVMQNPRHLVRRRGQEARLRCSPMKGHSHVYWYRQLPEEGLKFMVYLQKENIIDESGMPKERFSAEFPKEGPSILRIQQVVRGDSAAYFCASSRDFGQLNYEQYFGPGTRLTVT.

As DNA, the CDR3 is TGCAGTGCTAGTGACGCGGGCAATCAGCCCCAGCATTTT. It encodes CSASDAGNQPQHF. The chain recombines TRBV20-1 with TRBJ1-5; no clear D gene. V was clipped by 3 bases and J by 2 bases, with 8 bases between them. The length of the CDR3 is 13 residues. Per the germline V gene, CDR1 is DFQATT and CDR2 is SNEGSKA (reference sequence).

The gene calls are TRBV5-1 and TRBJ1-2, with 7 bases fitting TRBD1. There are 11 residues in the CDR3. V was pared by 3 bases and J by 12 bases, with 5 bases of the junction left unmatched. Germline V lookup: CDR1 SGHRS, CDR2 YFSETQ. The CDR3, as DNA: TGCGCCAGCAGCTCGGGACAGATCAACACCTTC. As protein: CASSSGQINTF.

The V call is TRBV2, the J call TRBJ2-7, with D unresolved. The germline V and J ends were trimmed by 5 bases and 7 bases, with 12 bases remaining between them. Germline assignment: CDR1 SNHLY and CDR2 FYNNEI. The CDR3 covers 12 residues. The CDR3 DNA reads as TGTGCCAGCAGTACCATTTGGGCGGAGCAGTACTTC. Protein product: CASSTIWAEQYF.

The rearrangement links TRBV3-1 (or the pseudogene TRBV3-2) to TRBJ1-2; 8 bases line up with TRBD1. V dropped 3 bases and J dropped 3; count of bases not matched to a gene: 3. The CDR3 contains 14 residues. Per germline, CDR1 LGHDT and CDR2 YNNKEL (reference sequence). CDR3 nucleotides: TGTGCCAGCAGCCACTTGGACAGGGACTATGGCTACACCTTC. Translation gives CASSHLDRDYGYTF.

The table lists this clone with a few counts. The CDR3 nucleotides are TGTGCCAGCAGCTTAAAAGCAAAACTGTTTTTT. Encoded protein: CASSLKAKLFF. This chain connects TRBV11-2 to TRBJ1-4; D remains ambiguous. V was cut by 2 bases and J by 10 bases, with 5 bases left in between. CDR3 length: 11 amino acids. CDR1 is SGHAT, CDR2 FQNNGV, per germline.

The chain joins TRBV3-1 (or the pseudogene TRBV3-2) to TRBJ1-5; D may be TRBD1 (6 bases). The CDR3 has 17 amino acids. V was clipped by 1 base and J by 4 bases, with 17 bases between them. CDR1 is LGHDT, CDR2 YNNKEL, per germline (reference sequence). Written as DNA, the CDR3 is TGTGCCAGCAGCCAAGCTGGGGGGGGGCTGGGGAATCAGCCCCAGCATTTT. Amino acids: CASSQAGGGLGNQPQHF.

The CDR3 loop is CASSPGTEAKLFF. CDR3 coding DNA: TGTGCCAGCAGCCCCGGGACAGAGGCCAAACTGTTTTTT. J is TRBJ1-4 and V is TRBV3-1 (or the pseudogene TRBV3-2); 7 bases agree with TRBD1. The germline V gene encodes CDR1 LGHDT and CDR2 YNNKEL (reference sequence). After removal of 4 bases from V and 11 bases from J, the junction contained 7 bases not matched to a gene. The CDR3 has 13 residues.

The V and J genes are TRBV2 and TRBJ2-1; D is perhaps TRBD2 (6 bases). Germline V lookup: CDR1 SNHLY, CDR2 FYNNEI. The length of the CDR3 is 12 residues. The ends were cut back, 6 bases at V and 8 bases at J, with 11 bases in the middle. CDR3 sequence reads: CASRPSGHEQFF. DNA for the CDR3: TGTGCCAGCAGACCGAGCGGGCATGAGCAGTTCTTC.

J is TRBJ1-5 and V is TRBV19, with 8 nucleotides matching TRBD1. Looked up from germline, CDR1 is LNHDA and CDR2 is SQIVND (reference sequence). The CDR3 runs 15 residues. V trimming: 7 bases; J trimming: 4 bases; junction bases outside the gene matches: 9. CDR3 loop: CASTGTGGRNQPQHF. CDR3 DNA: TGTGCCAGTACCGGGACAGGCGGACGGAATCAGCCCCAGCATTTT.

The rearrangement links TRBV5-1 to TRBJ1-2, with 8 bases aligning to TRBD1. The CDR3 covers 15 residues. Unmatched junction bases numbered 4, after V lost 3 bases and J lost 0 bases. CDR1 and CDR2 (germline): SGHRS, YFSETQ. DNA of the CDR3: TGCGCCAGCAGCTATCAACAGGGGGCTAACTATGGCTACACCTTC. Its protein is CASSYQQGANYGYTF.

This clone was picked up a small number of times. This chain connects TRBV19 to TRBJ1-2; TRBD1 might be the D (5 bases). The V end was cut by 2 bases, the J end by 3 bases, with 10 bases between. This CDR3 has 14 amino acids. CDR1 and CDR2 (germline): LNHDA, SQIVND (reference sequence). This chain's CDR3 is CASSIRGLDYGYTF. CDR3 nucleotides: TGTGCCAGTAGTATAAGGGGTCTCGACTATGGCTACACCTTC.

J is TRBJ1-2 and V is TRBV2, with D possibly being TRBD1 (6 bases). Trimming stripped 5 bases from V and 0 bases from J, with 10 bases between. The germline V gene encodes CDR1 SNHLY and CDR2 FYNNEI. CDR3 length equals 14 residues. The CDR3 loop reads CASSRTEPNYGYTF. In DNA form, the CDR3 reads TGTGCCAGCAGTCGGACAGAACCTAACTATGGCTACACCTTC.

The chain combines TRBV7-2 with TRBJ1-2; 8 bases agree with TRBD1. The CDR3 is made up of 14 amino acids. Trimming at V came to 3 bases and at J to 8 bases, leaving 8 bases not matched to a gene. Germline V gene lookup returns CDR1 SGHTA and CDR2 FQGNSA. Here the CDR3 DNA reads TGTGCCAGCAGCTTTCAGGGGGCGGACTCGGGCTACACCTTC. Amino acids: CASSFQGADSGYTF.

This clone was detected once. This chain connects TRBV6-5 to TRBJ1-5, with TRBD1 matching over 7 bases. CDR3 length: 15 amino acids. V dropped 6 bases and J dropped 0; count of bases not matched to a gene: 5. Germline V lookup: CDR1 MNHEY, CDR2 SVGAGI. The CDR3 loop reads CASRPTGNSNQPQHF. CDR3 in DNA: TGTGCCAGCAGACCGACAGGGAATAGCAATCAGCCCCAGCATTTT.